This T cell receptor beta chain was sequenced during a study of regulatory T cells in long-lasting Graves disease. Study-wide results and caveats: New patients shared fewer public clonotypes (966) than persistent patients did (roughly 2,500).

Arm-PCR of CDR3 regions and iRepertoire HTBI primers were used to build TCR beta libraries. Authors' data handling: Gene usage covered 62 TRBV and 11 to 15 TRBJ segments. TCRdb re-analysed the multiplex PCR reads in MiXCR, keeping a single row per CDR3 protein. It is TCRdb's table, rather than the study itself, that gives the V and J calls and clone size. The sample gives approximately 350,000 distinct CDR3 sequences, roughly 24% of which show up once; approximately 27% is in the top ten. This clonotype was seen a few times. Its cognate antigen is unknown. Time point denoted: persistent/refractory GD, antithyroid drugs over 5 years with positive TRAb. With RNA extracted from PBMCs as input, the TCR library was made. As collected, the peripheral blood samples measured 7.5 to 9 milliliters each and went into EDTA tubes. The sequences come from peripheral blood mononuclear cells (PBMCs), collected when the disease was refractory, from a patient treated with antithyroid drugs. This clonotype originated in a woman between 40 and 50 years old with Graves disease.

The CDR3 protein is CASSRTSGFYNEQFF. The CDR3 nucleotides are TGCGCCAGCAGTCGGACTAGCGGATTCTACAATGAGCAGTTCTTC. The chain links TRBV10-1 to TRBJ2-1, with 10 nucleotides matching TRBD2. Trimming removed 5 bases from V and 3 bases from J; junction bases left unmatched: 4. Germline-derived CDR1 and CDR2 are WNHNN and SYGVQD (reference sequence). The CDR3 has 15 residues.